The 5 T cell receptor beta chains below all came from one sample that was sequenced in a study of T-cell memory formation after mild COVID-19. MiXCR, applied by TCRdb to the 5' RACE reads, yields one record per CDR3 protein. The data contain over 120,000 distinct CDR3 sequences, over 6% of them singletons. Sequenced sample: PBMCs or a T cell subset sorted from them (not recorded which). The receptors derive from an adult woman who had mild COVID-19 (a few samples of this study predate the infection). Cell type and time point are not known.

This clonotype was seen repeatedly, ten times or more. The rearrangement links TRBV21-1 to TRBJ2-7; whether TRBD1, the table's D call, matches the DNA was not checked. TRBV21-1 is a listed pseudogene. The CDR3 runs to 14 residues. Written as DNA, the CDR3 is TGTGCCAGCAGCCCGGAAGCCGGGACCTACGAGCAGTACTTC. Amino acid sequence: CASSPEAGTYEQYF.

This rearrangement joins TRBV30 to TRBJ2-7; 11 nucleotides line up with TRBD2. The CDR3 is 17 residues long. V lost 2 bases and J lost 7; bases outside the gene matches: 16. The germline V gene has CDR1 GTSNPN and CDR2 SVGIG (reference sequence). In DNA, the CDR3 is TGTGCCTGGAGTCCGGAAAGGACTAGCGGGCTAGCACGTGAGCAGTACTTC. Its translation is CAWSPERTSGLAREQYF. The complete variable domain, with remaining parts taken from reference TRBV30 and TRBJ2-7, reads SQTIHQWPATLVQPVGSPLSLECTVEGTSNPNLYWYRQAAGRGLQLLFYSVGIGQISSEVPQNLSASRPQDRQFILSSKKLLLSDSGFYLCAWSPERTSGLAREQYFGPGTRLTVT.

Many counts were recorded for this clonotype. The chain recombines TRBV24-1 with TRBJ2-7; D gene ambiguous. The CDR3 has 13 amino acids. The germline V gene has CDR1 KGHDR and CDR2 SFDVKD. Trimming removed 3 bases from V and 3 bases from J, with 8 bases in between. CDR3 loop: CATSDNLSYEQYF. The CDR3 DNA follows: TGTGCCACCAGTGATAACTTGAGCTACGAGCAGTACTTC.

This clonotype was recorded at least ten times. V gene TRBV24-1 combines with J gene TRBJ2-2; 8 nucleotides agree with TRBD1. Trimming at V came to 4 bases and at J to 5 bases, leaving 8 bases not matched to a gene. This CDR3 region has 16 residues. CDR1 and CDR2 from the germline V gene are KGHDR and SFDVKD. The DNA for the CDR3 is TGTGCCACCAGTGACCGAGACAGGGGAGAGACCGGGGAGCTGTTTTTT. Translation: CATSDRDRGETGELFF.

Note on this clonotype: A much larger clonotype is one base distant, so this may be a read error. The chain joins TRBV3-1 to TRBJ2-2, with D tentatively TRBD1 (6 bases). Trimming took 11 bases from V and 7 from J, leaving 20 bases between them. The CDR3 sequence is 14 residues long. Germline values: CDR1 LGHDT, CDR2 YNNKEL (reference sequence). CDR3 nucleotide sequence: TGTGCCTGCACCCGGACAGTCTCAAGCGGGGAGCTGTTTTTT. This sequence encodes CACTRTVSSGELFF.